This T cell receptor (beta chain) was captured in a study of blood T cell repertoires in COVID-19. The length of the CDR3 is 15 residues. CDR1 SGHTA and CDR2 FQGNSA come from the germline V gene. Trimming stripped 2 bases from V and 6 bases from J, with 14 bases between. Per the original methods: Reference gene primer amplification gave nucleated cell count estimates. Sequencing used immunoSEQ multiplex PCR; TCRdb keeps in-frame clones, though not all of them. V and J calls plus clone size are reproduced from that table; the DNA served to infer D and trimming. The table lists roughly 500,000 clones, approximately 85% of them singletons.

The chain uses TRBV7-2 and TRBJ1-5; D not resolved. The sample taken for sequencing was peripheral blood. The receptor was derived from a human donor in a cohort sampled during active COVID-19. CDR3 nucleotides: TGTGCCAGCAGCTTAACCTTGGGCGGGCGTCAGCCCCAGCATTTT. Its protein is CASSLTLGGRQPQHF.